This TCR beta chain derives from a study of shared clonotypes between healthy human individuals. Germline V CDR1 and CDR2: MDHEN, SYDVKM. The CDR3 runs 19 residues. V was clipped by 4 bases and J by 6 bases, with 28 bases between them. TCRdb's table, derived via immunoSEQ multiplex PCR, lists solely in-frame clones and lacks some. This sample has some 1.5 million clones, with nearly 99% found just once. General study findings and limits: Sampling used blood alone; tissue repertoires probably differ. Rarefaction exposed incomplete sorted-subset sequencing despite large depth. Investigators expected sequencing depth to affect clonotype sharing among donors.

With respect to this clone: Its antigen is still unknown.

This clonotype originated in a man aged 30-40 years in good health. Sequences were obtained from naive CD4+ T cells sorted from blood. Subset specified: CD45RA+ positively selected. V usage is TRBV28 and J usage is TRBJ1-5; no definite D call. CDR3 nucleotide sequence: TGTGCCAGCAGTTATATGCCCGTTATATCGGGTAGTGAGGCTCAGCCCCAGCATTTT. This encodes CASSYMPVISGSEAQPQHF.